One and the same sample provided the 5 T cell receptor beta chains below, sequenced in a study of control samples from healthy donors and cancer patients. The data were produced by immunoSEQ multiplex PCR, yet TCRdb's version contains in-frame clones alone and is incomplete. This table has 120,000 to 150,000 clones, under 95% appearing once. The sequencing sample was made of blood. The receptors here all came from a man aged 18-30 years in good health.

The chain links TRBV11-2 to TRBJ1-2; TRBD1 aligns across 7 bases. This CDR3 has 14 residues. CDR1 and CDR2 (germline): SGHAT, FQNNGV. With V trimmed by 5 bases and J by 8 bases, 11 bases remained unmatched. The CDR3 DNA sequence: TGTGCCAGCAGCCCGCCCGACAGGGCTCGAGGCTACACCTTC. Encoded protein: CASSPPDRARGYTF.

This clone occurred once. The rearrangement uses TRBV14 and TRBJ2-1, with no clear D. CDR3 length: 17 amino acids. Germline CDR1 reads SGHDN; CDR2 reads FVKESK. Trimming shortened V by 4 bases and J by 6 bases, and 22 bases separated the two germline ends. The CDR3 coding sequence is TGTGCCAGCAGCCGGAATATGCGGCGGTTTGACTTCAATGAGCAGTTCTTC. Translated, it gives CASSRNMRRFDFNEQFF.

This chain links TRBV9 with TRBJ2-7, with 12 bases that match TRBD2. The CDR3 totals 14 residues. Per the germline V gene, CDR1 is SGDLS and CDR2 is YYNGEE. J lost 2 bases, V lost 5 bases, and 2 bases had no gene match. The CDR3 reads CASSASGRAYEQYF. The CDR3 coding sequence is TGTGCCAGCAGTGCTAGCGGGAGGGCCTACGAGCAGTACTTC.

The rearrangement joins TRBV27 to TRBJ2-3; D might be TRBD2 (5 bases). Looked up from germline, CDR1 is MNHEY and CDR2 is SMNVEV (reference sequence). Trimming took off 4 bases at V and 8 bases at J, with 19 bases between the two ends. The CDR3 has 15 amino acids. The CDR3 here is CASSSEFAGAGTQYF. DNA for the CDR3: TGTGCCAGCAGTTCCGAGTTCGCGGGTGCGGGTACGCAGTATTTT.

The chain employs TRBV13 and TRBJ1-1, with a weak D call TRBD1 (5 bases). Deletions cut 2 bases from V and 5 bases from J, with 12 bases between. CDR1 is PRHDT and CDR2 is FYEKMQ in the germline V gene (reference sequence). This CDR3 has 14 residues. CDR3 protein: CASSLLVAGTEAFF. The CDR3 coding sequence is TGTGCCAGCAGCTTACTCGTGGCAGGGACTGAAGCTTTCTTT.